This record covers a single TCR beta chain. Its cognate antigen is unknown. The data derive from a study of identical twins. Study results and caveats: Cord blood beta clonotypes that were abundant carried fewer insertions, and memory repertoires showed no such trend.

Each CDR3 protein is one row after TCRdb ran MiXCR on the 5' RACE reads. In the table there are about 730,000 distinct CDR3 sequences, 20% to 25% of which are singletons. The CDR3 has 15 residues. The trim removed 5 bases at V and 8 bases at J, leaving 9 bases unmatched. These records were also assigned to another study, of T cells expressing NK-cell markers. That publication notes: Roughly six donors showed dominant NKG2C+ clonotypes comprising about 1.0-7.5% of their CD8+ T cells.

V is TRBV12-3 or TRBV12-4 and J is TRBJ1-4; TRBD1 agrees at 9 bases. This clonotype was sampled from a woman aged 18-29 years in good health. Material: PBMCs. The chain's CDR3 is CASSPSGTGREKLFF. DNA for the CDR3: TGTGCCAGCAGTCCATCAGGGACAGGGAGGGAAAAACTGTTTTTT.